The entry that follows covers one T cell receptor beta chain sequence. This clonotype was observed a few times. The antigen it recognizes is unknown. No clone much larger than this one lies a single base away; base qualities are absent. This entry belongs to a study of response to subunit inactivated influenza vaccine (dated by TCRdb to the late 2010s). In the study overall: The study used deep quantitative T cell receptor repertoire profiling to track responses to a trivalent subunit inactivated influenza vaccine. The research as a whole found: According to the authors, only a limited number of new T cells may be recruited by each seasonal influenza vaccination.

The library relied on RT-PCR. The sequencing machine was an Illumina HiSeq 2500. TCRdb reworked the public reads: Q25 trimming with fastp, MiXCR clone assembly, productive beta chains retained. One record per CDR3 amino acid sequence lists the most common genes and DNA. The sample table lists about half a million distinct CDR3 sequences, around 25% of them with a count of one. Of the sample, less than 2.5% is held by the ten largest clones. Via the germline V gene, CDR1 is SGDLS and CDR2 YYNGEE. Trimming takes 4 bases from V and 3 bases from J, and the germline ends sit 19 bases apart. Inclusive of the bounding cysteine and phenylalanine, the CDR3 is 16 residues long. This entry keeps only the CDR3 DNA: 48 bases, framed from base 1.

The input for sequencing was CD4+ T cells sorted from PBMCs, taken approximately 5 days after vaccination. The TCR originated in a man aged 45-65 years who received an inactivated influenza vaccine. Donor details come from another sample of the same person, matched by shared clones. Recombination connected TRBV9 to TRBJ1-2, and possibly TRBD1, on 5 matching bases. CDR3 sequence: CASSQVQDGNDYGYTF. The base sequence is TGTGCCAGCAGCCAGGTACAGGACGGGAATGACTATGGCTACACCTTC.